The T cell receptor beta chain described here comes from a study of cytomegalovirus exposure and HLA in healthy donors. The wider study: Around 77 million unique TCRs from HLA-typed donors made up an early data release.

On this clone itself: The antigen remains unidentified.

Notes on the study in general: Most TCR sequences were uncommon, yet certain public TCRs appeared in many donors. Being productive about 90% or about 30% of the time was typical of most TCR beta V segments in an earlier analysis. For presence/absence analyses, sequencing depth was assumed to be roughly uniform across donors.

V lost 4 bases, J lost 3 bases, and 10 bases lay in between. CDR1 and CDR2 (germline): MDHEN, SYDVKM. The CDR3 spans 13 residues. The primer mix had 60 Vbeta and 13 Jbeta primers. Clones were sequenced by immunoSEQ multiplex PCR, and TCRdb holds only the in-frame ones, with some missing. The table lists roughly 190,000 clones, 70% to 75% of them singletons. This chain connects TRBV28 to TRBJ2-7, with a possible D match to TRBD2 (5 bases). The receptor was isolated from a woman aged 25 to 39 in good health and CMV-seropositive. Input material: PBMCs. The CDR3 DNA is TGTGCCAGCAGTTGGTCGGGGAACTACGAGCAGTACTTC. Its protein is CASSWSGNYEQYF.